One and the same sample provided the 9 T cell receptor beta chains below, sequenced in a study of shared clonotypes between healthy human individuals. TCRdb keeps only in-frame clones here, not all; method: immunoSEQ multiplex PCR. Of around 2.1 million clones detected, roughly 95% appear once; the ten largest clones hold 0.13%. The sample consisted of naive CD4+ T cells sorted from blood. The subset is: CD45RA+ positively selected. Receptors originate from a man between 18 and 29 years old in good health.

A note on this clone: In the same sample, other DNA sequences code for this CDR3. J is TRBJ1-2 and V is TRBV19; TRBD1 matches 8 bases. V trimming: 1 base; J trimming: 5 bases; junction bases outside the gene matches: 6. Germline V gene lookup returns CDR1 LNHDA and CDR2 SQIVND (reference sequence). The CDR3 covers 15 residues. The CDR3 sequence: CASSIAGTGSYGYTF. For the CDR3, the DNA is TGTGCCAGTAGTATAGCAGGGACAGGAAGTTATGGCTACACCTTC.

Here the CDR3 DNA reads TGCGCCAGCAGCAGCACGGCGGGAGGCCACGAGCAGTACTTC. Protein product: CASSSTAGGHEQYF. The V call is TRBV5-1, the J call TRBJ2-7; TRBD2 agrees at 8 bases. The germline V gene has CDR1 SGHRS and CDR2 YFSETQ. The ends lost 4 bases at V and 5 bases at J; junction bases unmatched: 8. This CDR3 has 14 amino acids.

Notes on this clone: Within the sample, other DNA sequences also encode this same CDR3. V gene TRBV11-2 combines with J gene TRBJ2-5; TRBD1 agrees at 9 bases. Trimming at V came to 0 bases and at J to 5 bases, leaving 4 bases not matched to a gene. The V gene's germline CDR1 is SGHAT and CDR2 FQNNGV. The CDR3 length is 15 residues. The CDR3 DNA reads as TGTGCCAGCAGCTTAGATACAGGGGGCCCGGAGACCCAGTACTTC. It translates to CASSLDTGGPETQYF.

DNA of the CDR3: TGTGCCAGCTCACCACCGGGACGGACTTTCACCGGGGAGCTGTTTTTT. Encoded protein: CASSPPGRTFTGELFF. V usage is TRBV18 and J usage is TRBJ2-2; possibly TRBD1 or TRBD2 for D (5 bases each). Trimming stripped 0 bases from V and 4 bases from J, with 12 bases between. The length of the CDR3 is 16 residues. CDR1 and CDR2 from the germline V gene are KGHSH and LQKENI.

Comments on this clone: A junction end diverges from the germline sequence, so it may reflect a read error. V gene TRBV6-1 combines with J gene TRBJ2-4, with D perhaps TRBD1 (5 bases). Germline lookup yields CDR1 MNHNS and CDR2 SASEGT. The CDR3 covers 9 residues. The CDR3, as DNA: TGTGCCAGCACGGCAGGGTATGTCTTC. Translating gives CASTAGYVF.

Here the CDR3 reads CASRPGTGGSETQYF. In nucleotides, the CDR3 is TGTGCCAGCAGGCCCGGGACAGGGGGCTCGGAGACCCAGTACTTC. This chain links TRBV6-1 with TRBJ2-5; 12 nucleotides agree with TRBD1. This CDR3 spans 15 amino acids. V gave up 6 bases and J gave up 5 bases; unmatched junction bases: 7. Germline V gene lookup returns CDR1 MNHNS and CDR2 SASEGT.

This sequence joins TRBV1 and TRBJ2-1; TRBD2 reflects the table's D call only, with no check against the DNA. TRBV1 is an annotated pseudogene. The CDR3 totals 16 residues. This CDR3 reads CTSSQDWPSGYNEQFF. The CDR3 DNA is TGCACCAGCAGCCAAGATTGGCCTAGCGGTTACAATGAGCAGTTCTTC.

The chain recombines TRBV6-1 with TRBJ1-2; possible D gene TRBD1, 6 bases. The CDR3 has 16 amino acids. Per the germline V gene, CDR1 is MNHNS and CDR2 is SASEGT. The ends were cut back, 4 bases at V and 4 bases at J, with 19 bases in the middle. The DNA of the CDR3 is TGTGCCAGCAGTGCGGGGTACAGGGAGGAGGGCTATGGCTACACCTTC. As protein: CASSAGYREEGYGYTF.

This chain connects TRBV7-9 to TRBJ2-2; D call uncertain. CDR1 and CDR2 (germline): SEHNR, FQNEAQ (reference sequence). The CDR3 is 14 residues long. V was shortened by 3 bases and J by 2 bases, with 7 bases between the two germline ends. CDR3: CASSFGDNTGELFF. DNA for the CDR3: TGTGCCAGCAGCTTCGGAGATAACACCGGGGAGCTGTTTTTT.